The 5 T cell receptor beta chains presented below share a single source sample, sequenced in a study of blood T cell repertoires in COVID-19. Here immunoSEQ multiplex PCR was the method, and the copy in TCRdb shows in-frame clones only, minus some. The profile shows approximately 72,000 clones, roughly 85% of them singletons. The sequenced sample was peripheral blood. The source is an elderly woman with active or convalescent COVID-19.

V is TRBV6-2 or TRBV6-3 and J is TRBJ2-1; 7 nucleotides align to TRBD1. Germline loops: CDR1 MNHEY, CDR2 SVGEGT. V lost 0 bases and J lost 6; bases outside the gene matches: 2. This CDR3 is built from 14 residues. CDR3 residues: CASSYSGQRNEQFF. The CDR3 nucleotides are TGTGCCAGCAGTTACTCGGGACAGCGCAATGAGCAGTTCTTC.

V and J are TRBV6-2 or TRBV6-3 and TRBJ1-1; D is perhaps TRBD1 (5 bases). The CDR3 contains 15 residues. V lost 0 bases and J 0 bases, leaving 8 bases between the germline ends. Per germline, CDR1 MNHEY and CDR2 SVGEGT. The CDR3 DNA sequence: TGTGCCAGCAGTTACTCGAAGGGGTTGAACACTGAAGCTTTCTTT. This sequence encodes CASSYSKGLNTEAFF.

The V call is TRBV11-2, the J call TRBJ1-2; D unresolved. The germline V gene has CDR1 SGHAT and CDR2 FQNNGV. The CDR3 sequence is 14 residues long. The germline V and J ends were trimmed by 7 bases and 0 bases, with 12 bases remaining between them. The CDR3 nucleotides read TGTGCCAGCACCCTAGGGAGCCCTAACTATGGCTACACCTTC. Its protein product is CASTLGSPNYGYTF.

The chain has TRBV29-1 and TRBJ1-3, with D uncertain. The germline CDR1 and CDR2 sequences are SQVTM and ANQGSEA. Trimming removed 4 bases at V and 5 bases at J, with 12 bases between. This CDR3 comprises 13 residues. The CDR3 sequence is CSVGEAGRNTIYF. CDR3 DNA sequence: TGCAGCGTTGGGGAGGCGGGCCGAAACACCATATATTTT.

V gene TRBV6-5 combines with J gene TRBJ1-2, with a tentative D call TRBD1 (5 bases). This CDR3 region has 13 residues. CDR1 and CDR2 from the germline V gene are MNHEY and SVGAGI. V shed 7 bases and J shed 10 bases, with 19 bases lying between them. The CDR3 DNA reads as TGTGCCAGCATGGAGTCTCGACAGTTCCCCTACACCTTC. Residues: CASMESRQFPYTF.